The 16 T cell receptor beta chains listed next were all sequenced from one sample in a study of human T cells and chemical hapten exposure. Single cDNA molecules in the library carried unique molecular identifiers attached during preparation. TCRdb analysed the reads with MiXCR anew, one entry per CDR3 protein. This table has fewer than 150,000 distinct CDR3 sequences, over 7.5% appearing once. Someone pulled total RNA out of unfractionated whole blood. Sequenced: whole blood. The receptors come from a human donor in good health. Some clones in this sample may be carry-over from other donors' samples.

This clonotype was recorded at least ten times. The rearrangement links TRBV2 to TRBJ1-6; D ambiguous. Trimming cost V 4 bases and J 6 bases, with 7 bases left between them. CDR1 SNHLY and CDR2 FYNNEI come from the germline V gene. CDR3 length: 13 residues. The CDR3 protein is CASSVGSNSPLHF. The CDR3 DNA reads TGTGCCAGCAGTGTGGGTTCTAATTCACCCCTCCACTTT.

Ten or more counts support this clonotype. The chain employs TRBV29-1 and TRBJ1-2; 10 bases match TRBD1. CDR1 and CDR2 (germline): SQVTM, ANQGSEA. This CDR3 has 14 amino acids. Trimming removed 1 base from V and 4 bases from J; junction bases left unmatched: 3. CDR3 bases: TGCAGCGTTGAAGGTCGGGACAGGGGCTATGGCTACACCTTC. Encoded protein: CSVEGRDRGYGYTF.

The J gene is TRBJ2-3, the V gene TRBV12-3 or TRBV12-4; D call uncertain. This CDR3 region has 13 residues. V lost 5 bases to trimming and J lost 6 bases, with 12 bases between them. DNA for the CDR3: TGTGCCAGCAGTGAATTAGGCAGGGATACGCAGTATTTT. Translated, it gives CASSELGRDTQYF.

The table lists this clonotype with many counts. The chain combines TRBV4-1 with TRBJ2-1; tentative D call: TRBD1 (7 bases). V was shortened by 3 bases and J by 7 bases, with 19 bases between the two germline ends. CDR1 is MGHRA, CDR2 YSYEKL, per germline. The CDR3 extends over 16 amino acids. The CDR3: CASSQAGTPGGNEQFF. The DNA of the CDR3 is TGCGCCAGCAGCCAGGCCGGGACTCCAGGGGGAAATGAGCAGTTCTTC.

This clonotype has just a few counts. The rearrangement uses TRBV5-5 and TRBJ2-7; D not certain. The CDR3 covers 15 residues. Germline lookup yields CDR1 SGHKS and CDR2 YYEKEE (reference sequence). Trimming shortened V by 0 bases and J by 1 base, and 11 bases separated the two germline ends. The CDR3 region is CASSLEQLSSYEQYF. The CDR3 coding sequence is TGTGCCAGCAGCTTGGAGCAGTTATCTTCCTACGAGCAGTACTTC.

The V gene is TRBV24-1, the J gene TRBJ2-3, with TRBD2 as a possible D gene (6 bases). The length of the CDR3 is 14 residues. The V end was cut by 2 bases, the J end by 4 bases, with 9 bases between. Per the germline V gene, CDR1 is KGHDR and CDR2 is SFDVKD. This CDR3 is CATSDSREADTQYF. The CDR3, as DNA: TGTGCCACCAGTGATTCAAGGGAGGCAGATACGCAGTATTTT.

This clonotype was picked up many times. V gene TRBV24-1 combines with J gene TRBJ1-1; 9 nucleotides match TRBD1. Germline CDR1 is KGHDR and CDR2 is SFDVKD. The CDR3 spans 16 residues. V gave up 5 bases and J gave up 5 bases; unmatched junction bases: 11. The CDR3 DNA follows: TGTGCCACCAGTGGCGGGACAGGGCTTGTATCTACTGAAGCTTTCTTT. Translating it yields CATSGGTGLVSTEAFF.

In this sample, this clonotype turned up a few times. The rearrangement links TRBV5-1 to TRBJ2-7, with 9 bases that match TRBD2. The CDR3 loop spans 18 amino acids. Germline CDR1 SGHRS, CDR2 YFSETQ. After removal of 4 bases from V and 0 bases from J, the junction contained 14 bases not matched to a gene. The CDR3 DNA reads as TGCGCCAGCAGCGAGGGGGCGACTAGCGGAGCGCTCTCCTACGAGCAGTACTTC. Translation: CASSEGATSGALSYEQYF. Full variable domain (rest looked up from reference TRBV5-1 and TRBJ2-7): KAGVTQTPRYLIKTRGQQVTLSCSPISGHRSVSWYQQTPGQGLQFLFEYFSETQRNKGNFPGRFSGRQFSNSRSEMNVSTLELGDSALYLCASSEGATSGALSYEQYFGPGTRLTVT.

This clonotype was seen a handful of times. Here the CDR3 DNA reads TGTGCCAGCAGTCACCTAGCGGGTTTCACAGATACGCAGTATTTT. Its translation is CASSHLAGFTDTQYF. J is TRBJ2-3 and V is TRBV6-1, with TRBD2 matching 8 bases. CDR3 length: 15 amino acids. The germline V gene has CDR1 MNHNS and CDR2 SASEGT. V dropped 5 bases and J dropped 2; count of bases not matched to a gene: 6.

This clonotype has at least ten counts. CDR3 sequence reads: CASSLGPWTGSTDTQYF. For the CDR3, the DNA is TGTGCCAGCAGTTTAGGACCATGGACAGGTAGCACAGATACGCAGTATTTT. This sequence joins TRBV12-3 or TRBV12-4 and TRBJ2-3; 7 nucleotides line up with TRBD1. This CDR3 has 17 amino acids. J gave up 0 bases and V 1 base, and 7 bases lay outside the gene matches.

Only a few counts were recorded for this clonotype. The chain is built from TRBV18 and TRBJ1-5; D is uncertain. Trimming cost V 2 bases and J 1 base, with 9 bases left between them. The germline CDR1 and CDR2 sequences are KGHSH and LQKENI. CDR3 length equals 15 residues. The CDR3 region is CASSPWAASNQPQHF. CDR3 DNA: TGTGCCAGCTCACCATGGGCGGCCAGCAATCAGCCCCAGCATTTT.

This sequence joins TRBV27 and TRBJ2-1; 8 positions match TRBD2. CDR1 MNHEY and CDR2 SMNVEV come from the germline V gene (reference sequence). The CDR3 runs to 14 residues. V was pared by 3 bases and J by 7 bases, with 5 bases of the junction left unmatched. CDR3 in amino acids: CASSFKREGNEQFF. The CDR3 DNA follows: TGTGCCAGCAGTTTCAAACGGGAGGGGAATGAGCAGTTCTTC.

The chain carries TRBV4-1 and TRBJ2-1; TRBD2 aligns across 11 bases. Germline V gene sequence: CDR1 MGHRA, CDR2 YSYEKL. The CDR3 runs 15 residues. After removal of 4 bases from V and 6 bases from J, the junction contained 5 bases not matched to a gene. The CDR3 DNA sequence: TGCGCCAGCAGCCTAGCGGGAGGGCCAGGCAATGAGCAGTTCTTC. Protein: CASSLAGGPGNEQFF.

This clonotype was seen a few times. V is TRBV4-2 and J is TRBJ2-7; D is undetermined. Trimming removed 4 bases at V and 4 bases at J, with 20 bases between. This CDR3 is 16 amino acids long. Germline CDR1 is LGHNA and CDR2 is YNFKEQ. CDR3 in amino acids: CASSRSISSALYEQYF. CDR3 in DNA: TGTGCCAGCAGCCGAAGCATTAGCAGCGCCCTGTACGAGCAGTACTTC.

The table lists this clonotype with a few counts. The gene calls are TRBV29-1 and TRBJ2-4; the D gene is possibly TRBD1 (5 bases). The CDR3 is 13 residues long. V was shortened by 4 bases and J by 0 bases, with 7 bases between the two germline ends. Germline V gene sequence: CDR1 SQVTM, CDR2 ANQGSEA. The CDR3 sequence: CSVAGLAKNIQYF. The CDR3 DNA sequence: TGCAGCGTTGCAGGGTTAGCCAAAAACATTCAGTACTTC.

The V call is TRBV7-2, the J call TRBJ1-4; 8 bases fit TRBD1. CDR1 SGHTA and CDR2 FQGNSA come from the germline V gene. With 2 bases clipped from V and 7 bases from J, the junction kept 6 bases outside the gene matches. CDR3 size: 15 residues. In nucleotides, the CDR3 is TGTGCCAGCAGCTTAAACCAGGGGGCCGGTGAAAAACTGTTTTTT. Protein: CASSLNQGAGEKLFF.